The present T cell receptor (beta chain) was sequenced within a study of blood T cells in healthy people across ages. A second PCR of 7 to 11 cycles used a sample-barcoded 5' primer and a J-beta primer mix. MiXCR, applied by TCRdb to the 5' RACE reads, yields one record per CDR3 protein. The data contain about 730,000 distinct CDR3 sequences, roughly 47% of them singletons. The ends lost 2 bases at V and 4 bases at J; junction bases unmatched: 7. Germline assignment: CDR1 DFQATT and CDR2 SNEGSKA (reference sequence). The CDR3 length is 15 residues. This clonotype was obtained from a woman aged 60-75 years in good health. The chain recombines TRBV20-1 with TRBJ1-5, with 8 bases identical to TRBD1. Source material: blood. CDR3 residues: CSARTTGEGNQPQHF. CDR3 sequence (DNA): TGCAGTGCTAGAACGACAGGGGAAGGAAATCAGCCCCAGCATTTT.